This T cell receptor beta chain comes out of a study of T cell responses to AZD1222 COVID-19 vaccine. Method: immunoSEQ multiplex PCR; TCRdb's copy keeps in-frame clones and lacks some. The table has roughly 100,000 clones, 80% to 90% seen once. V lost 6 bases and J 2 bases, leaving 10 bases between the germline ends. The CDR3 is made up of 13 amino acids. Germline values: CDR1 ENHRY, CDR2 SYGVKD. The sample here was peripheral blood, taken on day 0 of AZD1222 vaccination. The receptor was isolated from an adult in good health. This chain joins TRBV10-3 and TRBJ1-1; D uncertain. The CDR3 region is CAISLLVNTEAFF. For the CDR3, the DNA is TGTGCCATCAGCCTCTTGGTAAACACTGAAGCTTTCTTT.